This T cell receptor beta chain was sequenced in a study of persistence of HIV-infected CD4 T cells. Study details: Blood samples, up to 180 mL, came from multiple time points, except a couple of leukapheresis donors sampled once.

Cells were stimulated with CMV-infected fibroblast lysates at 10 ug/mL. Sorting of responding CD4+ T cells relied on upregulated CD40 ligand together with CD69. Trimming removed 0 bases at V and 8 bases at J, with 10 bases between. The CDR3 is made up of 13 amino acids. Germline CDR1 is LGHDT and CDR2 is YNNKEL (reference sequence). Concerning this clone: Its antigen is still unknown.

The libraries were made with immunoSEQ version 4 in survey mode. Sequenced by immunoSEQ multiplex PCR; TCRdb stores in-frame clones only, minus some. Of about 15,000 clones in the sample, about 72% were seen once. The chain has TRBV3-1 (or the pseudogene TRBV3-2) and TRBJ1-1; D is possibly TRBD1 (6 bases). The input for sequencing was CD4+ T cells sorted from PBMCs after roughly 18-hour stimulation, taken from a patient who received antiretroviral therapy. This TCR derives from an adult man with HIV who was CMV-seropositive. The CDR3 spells CASSQDVRGEAFF. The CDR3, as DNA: TGTGCCAGCAGCCAAGATGTAAGGGGGGAAGCTTTCTTT.